These 6 T cell receptor beta chains were sequenced from one sample in a study of early T cells in non-severe SARS-CoV-2 infection. TCRdb independently ran MiXCR on the 5' RACE reads; one entry per CDR3 protein. Here the sample spans tens of thousands of distinct CDR3 sequences, roughly an eighth being singletons. The source material was whole blood. These receptors all stem from an adult who was a healthcare worker with PCR-confirmed SARS-CoV-2 infection or an uninfected control (not recorded which).

The V and J genes are TRBV20-1 and TRBJ2-7; 9 bases align to TRBD2. The CDR3 is 14 residues long. Trimming removed 3 bases from V and 4 bases from J; junction bases left unmatched: 7. The germline V gene has CDR1 DFQATT and CDR2 SNEGSKA (reference sequence). This CDR3 reads CSASLAGVGYEQYF. The CDR3 coding sequence is TGCAGTGCTAGTTTAGCGGGAGTGGGTTACGAGCAGTACTTC.

This clonotype appeared many times. The chain employs TRBV7-2 and TRBJ2-4; D possibly corresponds to TRBD2 (5 bases). The CDR3 is made up of 11 amino acids. Germline V gene sequence: CDR1 SGHTA, CDR2 FQGNSA. Trimming left V 5 bases short and J 8 bases short, with 7 bases between. The CDR3 sequence: CASSRGYIQYF. In DNA, the CDR3 is TGTGCCAGCAGCCGCGGGTACATTCAGTACTTC. The full variable domain, in which reference TRBV7-2 and TRBJ2-4 provide the parts outside the CDR3, is GAGVSQSPSNKVTEKGKDVELRCDPISGHTALYWYRQSLGQGLEFLIYFQGNSAPDKSGLPSDRFSAERTGGSVSTLTIQRTQQEDSAVYLCASSRGYIQYFGAGTRLSVL.

There are many counts of this clonotype. The rearrangement links TRBV13 to TRBJ1-1, with a tentative D call TRBD1 (6 bases). The length of the CDR3 is 15 residues. Trimming removed 3 bases at V and 5 bases at J, with 16 bases between. Germline CDR1 is PRHDT and CDR2 is FYEKMQ (reference sequence). The CDR3 reads CASSFRGGMDTEAFF. CDR3 nucleotide sequence: TGTGCCAGCAGCTTTCGGGGGGGCATGGATACTGAAGCTTTCTTT.

This sequence joins TRBV16 and TRBJ2-6, with D unclear. The ends were cut back, 4 bases at V and 2 bases at J, with 12 bases in the middle. Per germline, CDR1 KGHSY and CDR2 FQNENV. The CDR3 loop spans 16 amino acids. The CDR3 nucleotides read TGTGCCAGCAGCCCCCGCCCAAGTACTGGGGCCAACGTCCTGACTTTC. Amino acids: CASSPRPSTGANVLTF.

This chain links TRBV9 with TRBJ2-5; 8 bases fit TRBD1. CDR3 length equals 14 residues. CDR1 SGDLS and CDR2 YYNGEE come from the germline V gene. Trimming removed 3 bases from V and 8 bases from J; junction bases left unmatched: 9. This CDR3 reads CASSAYRDRLTQYF. The DNA of the CDR3 is TGTGCCAGCAGCGCATACCGGGACAGGTTAACCCAGTACTTC.

The chain couples TRBV14 to TRBJ1-2; D gene unclear. Germline CDR1 is SGHDN and CDR2 is FVKESK. CDR3 size: 13 residues. V was pared by 4 bases and J by 2 bases, with 8 bases between. The CDR3 DNA reads as TGTGCCAGCAGCCGATCACAGAACTATGGCTACACCTTC. This gives the protein CASSRSQNYGYTF.